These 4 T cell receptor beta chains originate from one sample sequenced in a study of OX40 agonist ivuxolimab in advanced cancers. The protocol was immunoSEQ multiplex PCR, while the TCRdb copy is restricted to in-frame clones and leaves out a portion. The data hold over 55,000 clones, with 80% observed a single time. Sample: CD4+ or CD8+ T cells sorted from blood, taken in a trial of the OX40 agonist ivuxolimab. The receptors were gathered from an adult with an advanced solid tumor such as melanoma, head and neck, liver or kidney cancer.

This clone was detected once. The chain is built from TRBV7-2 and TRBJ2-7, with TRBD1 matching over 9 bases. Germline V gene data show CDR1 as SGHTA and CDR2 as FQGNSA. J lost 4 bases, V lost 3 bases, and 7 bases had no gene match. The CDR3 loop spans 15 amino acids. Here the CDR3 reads CASSFSGTGMYEQYF. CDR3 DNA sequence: TGTGCCAGCAGCTTTTCCGGGACAGGGATGTACGAGCAGTACTTC. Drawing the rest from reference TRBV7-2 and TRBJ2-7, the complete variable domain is GAGVSQSPSNKVTEKGKDVELRCDPISGHTALYWYRQSLGQGLEFLIYFQGNSAPDKSGLPSDRFSAERTGGSVSTLTIQRTQQEDSAVYLCASSFSGTGMYEQYFGPGTRLTVT.

In DNA, the CDR3 is TGTGCCAGCAGCTTAAGGGGACAGATCACAGATACGCAGTATTTT. The encoded protein is CASSLRGQITDTQYF. This rearrangement joins TRBV7-3 to TRBJ2-3; 7 bases line up with TRBD1. The V gene end was trimmed by 1 base and the J gene end by 2 bases; junction bases not matched to a gene: 3. Germline CDR1 is SGHTA and CDR2 is FQGTGA. The CDR3 sequence is 15 residues long.

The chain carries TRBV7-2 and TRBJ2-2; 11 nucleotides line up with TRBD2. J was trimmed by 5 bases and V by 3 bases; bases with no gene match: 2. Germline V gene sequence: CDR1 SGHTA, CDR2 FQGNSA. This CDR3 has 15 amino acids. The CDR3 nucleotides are TGTGCCAGCAGCTTCCGACTAGCGGGGACCGGGGAGCTGTTTTTT. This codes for CASSFRLAGTGELFF. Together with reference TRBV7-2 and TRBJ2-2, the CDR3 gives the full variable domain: GAGVSQSPSNKVTEKGKDVELRCDPISGHTALYWYRQSLGQGLEFLIYFQGNSAPDKSGLPSDRFSAERTGGSVSTLTIQRTQQEDSAVYLCASSFRLAGTGELFFGEGSRLTVL.

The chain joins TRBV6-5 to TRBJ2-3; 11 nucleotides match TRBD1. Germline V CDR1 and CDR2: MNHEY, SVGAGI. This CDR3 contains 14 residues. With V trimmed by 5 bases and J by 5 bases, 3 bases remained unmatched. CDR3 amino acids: CASSTGTGGDTQYF. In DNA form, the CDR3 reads TGTGCCAGCAGTACCGGGACAGGGGGAGATACGCAGTATTTT.